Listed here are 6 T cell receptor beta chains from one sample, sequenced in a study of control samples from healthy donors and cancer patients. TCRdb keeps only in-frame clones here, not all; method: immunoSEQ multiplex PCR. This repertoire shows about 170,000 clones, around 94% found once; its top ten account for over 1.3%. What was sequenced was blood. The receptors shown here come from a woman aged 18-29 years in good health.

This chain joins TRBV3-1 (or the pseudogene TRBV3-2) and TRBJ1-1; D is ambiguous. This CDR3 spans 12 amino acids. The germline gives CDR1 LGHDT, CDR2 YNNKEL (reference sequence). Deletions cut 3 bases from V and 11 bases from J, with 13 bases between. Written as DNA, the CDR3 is TGTGCCAGCAGCCAGGTCGGGGATGTGGCTTTCTTT. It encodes CASSQVGDVAFF.

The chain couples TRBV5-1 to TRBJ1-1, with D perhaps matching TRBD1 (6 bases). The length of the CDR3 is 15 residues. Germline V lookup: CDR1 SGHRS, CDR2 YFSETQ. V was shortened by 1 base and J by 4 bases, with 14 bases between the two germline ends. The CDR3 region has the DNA TGCGCCAGCAGCTTGACAGGGCGAGTGGGCACTGAAGCTTTCTTT. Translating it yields CASSLTGRVGTEAFF. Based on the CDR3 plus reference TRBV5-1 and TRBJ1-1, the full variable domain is KAGVTQTPRYLIKTRGQQVTLSCSPISGHRSVSWYQQTPGQGLQFLFEYFSETQRNKGNFPGRFSGRQFSNSRSEMNVSTLELGDSALYLCASSLTGRVGTEAFFGQGTRLTVV.

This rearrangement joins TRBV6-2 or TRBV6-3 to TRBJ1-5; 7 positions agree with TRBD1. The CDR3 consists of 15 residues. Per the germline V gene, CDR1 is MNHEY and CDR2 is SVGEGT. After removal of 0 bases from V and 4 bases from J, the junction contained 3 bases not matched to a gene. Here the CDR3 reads CASSYSAGGNQPQHF. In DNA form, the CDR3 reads TGTGCCAGCAGTTACTCAGCAGGGGGGAATCAGCCCCAGCATTTT.

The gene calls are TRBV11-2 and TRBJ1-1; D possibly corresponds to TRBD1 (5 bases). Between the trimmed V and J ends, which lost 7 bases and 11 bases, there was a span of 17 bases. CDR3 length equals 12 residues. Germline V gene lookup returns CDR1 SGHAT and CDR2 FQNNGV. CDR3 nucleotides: TGTGCCAGCAATTTAGGGGCGGCGCCCGCTTTCTTT. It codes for CASNLGAAPAFF. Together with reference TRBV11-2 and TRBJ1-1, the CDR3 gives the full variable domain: EAGVAQSPRYKIIEKRQSVAFWCNPISGHATLYWYQQILGQGPKLLIQFQNNGVVDDSQLPKDRFSAERLKGVDSTLKIQPAKLEDSAVYLCASNLGAAPAFFGQGTRLTVV.

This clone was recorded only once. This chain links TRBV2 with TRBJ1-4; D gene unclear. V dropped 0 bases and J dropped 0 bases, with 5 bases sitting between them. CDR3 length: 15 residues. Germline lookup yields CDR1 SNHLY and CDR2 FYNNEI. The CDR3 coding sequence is TGTGCCAGCAGTGAAGCGCTGGCAACTAATGAAAAACTGTTTTTT. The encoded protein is CASSEALATNEKLFF.

The CDR3 DNA reads as TGTGCCAGCAGTATCCGGACAGTGGGTCTAGATGAGCAGTTCTTC. Translation: CASSIRTVGLDEQFF. The chain recombines TRBV28 with TRBJ2-1, with D possibly TRBD1 on 6 matching bases. This CDR3 comprises 15 residues. Trimming removed 5 bases from V and 8 bases from J, with 19 bases in between. Germline V gene sequence: CDR1 MDHEN, CDR2 SYDVKM. Full variable domain (remainder filled in from reference TRBV28 and TRBJ2-1): DVKVTQSSRYLVKRTGEKVFLECVQDMDHENMFWYRQDPGLGLRLIYFSYDVKMKEKGDIPEGYSVSREKKERFSLILESASTNQTSMYLCASSIRTVGLDEQFFGPGTRLTVL.